This T cell receptor beta chain stems from a study of cytomegalovirus exposure and HLA in healthy donors. Germline trimming cut 4 bases from V and 6 bases from J; bases unmatched to any gene: 1. This CDR3 contains 13 residues. CDR1 is SGHNT, CDR2 YYREEE, per germline (reference sequence). A word on this clone: Its antigen remains unknown.

Study-wide points: Most TCR sequences showed up rarely, but some public TCRs showed up in many donors.

Clones were sequenced by immunoSEQ multiplex PCR, and TCRdb holds only the in-frame ones, with some missing. The data contain about 190,000 clones, around 88% of them singletons. Sequenced: PBMCs. The sequence derives from a woman aged 18-30 years in good health and CMV-seronegative. The chain combines TRBV5-4 with TRBJ2-2; 9 bases match TRBD2. The CDR3 coding sequence is TGTGCCAGCAGCCGGACTAGCGCCGGGGAGCTGTTTTTT. Protein product: CASSRTSAGELFF.